Listed below are T cell receptor beta chains from one sample, sequenced in a study of PD-1 blockade in classical Hodgkin lymphoma. Here immunoSEQ multiplex PCR was the method, and the copy in TCRdb shows in-frame clones only, minus some. In the table there are 45,000 to 55,000 clones, about 84% of which are singletons. Sample: peripheral blood mononuclear cells (PBMCs), taken at baseline. These receptors originate from a human donor with classical Hodgkin lymphoma. Both conserved end residues are part of each CDR3. The order of the fields is V gene, clone size, D gene, J gene, CDR3 DNA, CDR3 protein. D genes are given only for firm matches. Size tells how often a clone was seen (once, few, many) or the class of an expanded clone, and some rows leave it out.

TRBV27	.	.	TRBJ2-1	TGTGCCACCCACAGAAGTTCCTACAATGAGCAGTTCTTC	CATHRSSYNEQFF
TRBV10-3	.	.	TRBJ1-1	TGTGCCATCAGTGAGACGTCCCCACCTGAAGCTTTCTTT	CAISETSPPEAFF
TRBV4-2	.	.	TRBJ1-5	TGTGCCAGCAGCCAAGTGGCAGGTACCTCCGCAGCGCCCCAGCATTTT	CASSQVAGTSAAPQHF
TRBV11-2	.	.	TRBJ1-5	TGTGCCAGCAGCTTGCGGACAGTACTCAATCAGCCCCAGCATTTT	CASSLRTVLNQPQHF
TRBV5-1	.	TRBD2	TRBJ2-7	TGCGCCAGCAGCTTTAGCGGGCCCCGTTCCTACGAGCAGTACTTC	CASSFSGPRSYEQYF
TRBV5-1	.	TRBD1	TRBJ1-2	TGCGCCAGCAGCTTGGCACTAAGTCCCGGGACAGTTAACTATGGCTACACCTTC	CASSLALSPGTVNYGYTF
TRBV30	.	.	TRBJ1-6	TGTGCCTGGAGTATGGGTAATTCACCCCTCCACTTT	CAWSMGNSPLHF
TRBV4-3	.	TRBD2	TRBJ2-7	TGCGCCAGCAGCCAAGATCGCGGCGGGAGGTCCTACGAGCAGTACTTC	CASSQDRGGRSYEQYF
TRBV30	few	.	TRBJ2-1	TGTGCCTGGAGTGTACGATCGTACAATGAGCAGTTCTTC	CAWSVRSYNEQFF
TRBV7-9	.	.	TRBJ1-3	TGTGCCAGCAGCTTATGGAGGCCTGGAAACACCATATATTTT	CASSLWRPGNTIYF
TRBV11-3	few	.	TRBJ2-3	TGTGCCAGCAGCCGGGAGGATACGCAGTATTTT	CASSREDTQYF
TRBV14	.	TRBD2	TRBJ2-1	TGTGCCAGCAGCCCTCGGGTTAGCGGGAGTAGAAATGAGCAGTTCTTC	CASSPRVSGSRNEQFF
TRBV11-3	few	TRBD1	TRBJ2-1	TGTGCCAGCAGCAGGGGACAGGGAAACAAGATCTTC	CASSRGQGNKIF
TRBV18	.	.	TRBJ2-5	TGTGCCAGCTCATCATCAAGGGCAGACAGGTACCAAGAGACCCAGTACTTC	CASSSSRADRYQETQYF
TRBV30	few	.	TRBJ1-6	TGTGCCTGGAGAGGGATCTATAATTCACCCCTCCACTTT	CAWRGIYNSPLHF
TRBV4-1	.	.	TRBJ1-2	TGCGCCAGCAGCCAAATTCAAGGGGTACCAGCCAACTATGGCTACACCTTC	CASSQIQGVPANYGYTF
TRBV6-6	.	.	TRBJ1-1	TGTGCCAGCAGTTTCCAAGATCGGACTGAAGCTTTCTTT	CASSFQDRTEAFF
TRBV2	few	TRBD2	TRBJ2-1	TGTGCCAGCCGGATTACTAGCGGAGTTAATGAGCAGTTCTTC	CASRITSGVNEQFF
TRBV7-3	.	TRBD2	TRBJ2-7	TGTGCCAGCAGCTTAGAAACTAGCGGGAATCACGAGCAGTACTTC	CASSLETSGNHEQYF
TRBV27	.	.	TRBJ2-3	TGTGCCAGCAGTTTATCGGTACGGTTCTACACAGATACGCAGTATTTT	CASSLSVRFYTDTQYF
TRBV9	.	TRBD1	TRBJ2-5	TGTGCCAGCAGCGTAACAGGGGACCAAGAGACCCAGTACTTC	CASSVTGDQETQYF
TRBV27	.	.	TRBJ1-2	TGTGCCAGCACCCCCTTTGGCTACACCTTC	CASTPFGYTF
TRBV15	.	.	TRBJ2-5	TGTGCCACCAGCAGTGAACCGGTGGGGACCCAGTACTTC	CATSSEPVGTQYF
TRBV6-1	.	.	TRBJ1-1	TGTGCCAGCAGCCCCCTGGGGGGAAACACTGAAGCTTTCTTT	CASSPLGGNTEAFF
TRBV7-2	.	.	TRBJ1-2	TGTGCCAGCAGCGCCGACAGGTCCTATGGCTACACCTTC	CASSADRSYGYTF
TRBV6-5	.	.	TRBJ1-5	TGTGCCAGCAGTAGCAGGGGTAGCAATCAGCCCCAGCATTTT	CASSSRGSNQPQHF
TRBV29-1	few	.	TRBJ1-2	TGCAGCGTTGACTTTGCAGGGGACCTCTATGGCTACACCTTC	CSVDFAGDLYGYTF
TRBV9	once	TRBD2	TRBJ2-5	TGTGCCAGCAGCCCTCCAGGGACTAGCGGGAGTTCGACCCAGTACTTC	CASSPPGTSGSSTQYF
TRBV7-2	.	.	TRBJ2-1	TGTGCCAGCAGCTTAGTGATGGCCCTAGGTAGTGAGCAGTTCTTC	CASSLVMALGSEQFF
TRBV7-2	.	.	TRBJ1-1	TGTGCCAGCAGCTTAGCGGGCGAAAACACTGAAGCTTTCTTT	CASSLAGENTEAFF
TRBV4-3	medium-sized	TRBD1	TRBJ2-7	TGCGCCAGCAGCCCGGAATACCCCCCGGACAGGGCCTCCTACGAGCAGTACTTC	CASSPEYPPDRASYEQYF
TRBV27	.	TRBD2	TRBJ2-7	TGTGCCAGCAGTTTTAGCGGGAGGGGTTCTCACGAGCAGTACTTC	CASSFSGRGSHEQYF
TRBV5-1	few	TRBD2	TRBJ2-2	TGCGCCAGCAGCGTGTCGACTAGCGGGAGGGTCGGGGAGCTGTTTTTT	CASSVSTSGRVGELFF
TRBV12-5	few	TRBD2	TRBJ2-2	TGTGCTACTGGGACTAGGGGCACCGGGGAGCTGTTTTTT	CATGTRGTGELFF
TRBV7-2	.	.	TRBJ1-2	TGTGCCAGCAGCGCCTCACAGGGTCCCACCTATGGCTACACCTTC	CASSASQGPTYGYTF
TRBV7-8	.	.	TRBJ1-2	TGTGCCAGCAGCGAGCTAGGCGTTCCGCTCTATGGCTACACCTTC	CASSELGVPLYGYTF
TRBV11-3	.	.	TRBJ2-5	TGTGCCAGCAGCTTAGATTACGAGGTGATGGGCGAGGGGGGCAAAGAGACCCAGTACTTC	CASSLDYEVMGEGGKETQYF
TRBV27	.	.	TRBJ2-1	TGTGCCAGCAGTAACTTCAATGAGCAGTTCTTC	CASSNFNEQFF
TRBV29-1	few	.	TRBJ2-7	TGCAGCGTCCCGGCCGATAGCAGCCAGCAGTACTTC	CSVPADSSQQYF
TRBV5-8	once	TRBD2	TRBJ2-2	TGTGCCAGCAGCTTGTACAGCGGGGGCACCGGGGAGCTGTTTTTT	CASSLYSGGTGELFF
TRBV5-1	few	.	TRBJ2-3	TGCGCCAGCAGCTTGGCTACTAGCCCAGATACGCAGTATTTT	CASSLATSPDTQYF
TRBV30	.	.	TRBJ2-2	TGTGCCTGGGGCTCCACCGGGGAGCTGTTTTTT	CAWGSTGELFF
TRBV19	few	.	TRBJ1-5	TGTGCCAGTAGTATTGATAGGGGGCAGCCCCAGCATTTT	CASSIDRGQPQHF
TRBV6-5	once	.	TRBJ2-2	TGTGCCAGCACCACAACGAACACCGGGGAGCTGTTTTTT	CASTTTNTGELFF
TRBV19	.	TRBD1	TRBJ1-2	TGTGCCAGTAGTCCAGAGACGGGACAGGGCGCCCGTGGCTACACCTTC	CASSPETGQGARGYTF